Below, one T cell receptor (beta chain) is given with its context. Its antigen is undetermined. The data were taken from a study of OX40 agonist ivuxolimab in advanced cancers. The protocol was immunoSEQ multiplex PCR, while the TCRdb copy is restricted to in-frame clones and leaves out a portion. The table includes 65,000 to 70,000 clones, 70% to 80% detected once. Findings of the study overall: The authors did not determine the antigen specificity of the expanded peripheral T cells.

V lost 2 bases and J lost 4; bases outside the gene matches: 5. CDR1 SGDLS and CDR2 YYNGEE come from the germline V gene. This CDR3 has 15 residues. Patients were ineligible given autoimmune disease history or systemic immunosuppression. This sample comprised CD4+ or CD8+ T cells sorted from blood, obtained in a trial of the OX40 agonist ivuxolimab. The rearrangement uses TRBV9 and TRBJ2-3; 9 bases match TRBD2. The source is an adult with an advanced solid tumor such as melanoma, head and neck, liver or kidney cancer. The CDR3, as DNA: TGTGCCAGCAGCGTTAGCGGGAGTGGGTCAGATACGCAGTATTTT. As protein: CASSVSGSGSDTQYF.